The entry below gives a single TCR beta chain sequence along with its context. This specimen comes from a study of blood T cell repertoires in COVID-19. As for the study in general: Specimens from acute and convalescent COVID-19 originated in the United States, Italy and Spain.

Participants' own reports of clinical history determined their cohort assignment. As processed by the authors: Estimation of nucleated cell counts relied on the amplification of reference gene primers. TCRdb keeps only in-frame clones here, not all; method: immunoSEQ multiplex PCR. D and trimming were read from the DNA, whereas the V and J calls and clone size are those reported in that table. Of about 380,000 clones in the sample, more than 75% were seen once. CDR3 size: 15 residues. Germline V lookup: CDR1 SEHNR, CDR2 FQNEAQ (reference sequence). Germline trimming cut 5 bases from V and 3 bases from J; bases unmatched to any gene: 6.

Sequencing input: PBMCs or T cells enriched from blood (not recorded which). The chain links TRBV7-9 to TRBJ1-4; 7 positions match TRBD1. The TCR comes from a woman in her 30s who had recovered from COVID-19. This CDR3 reads CASSQRQGSNEKLFF. CDR3 DNA: TGTGCCAGCAGCCAAAGACAGGGTTCTAATGAAAAACTGTTTTTT.